Each of the 19 T cell receptor beta chains below was sequenced from the same sample in a study of a mutant IDH1 vaccine in newly diagnosed glioma. Their target antigens are unknown. Here immunoSEQ multiplex PCR was the method, and the copy in TCRdb shows in-frame clones only, minus some. The sample has tens of thousands of clones; around nine tenths are singletons. The time point: week 47, end of study. Vaccinated patients received 300 ug of mutant IDH1 20-mer peptide per dose, with topical imiquimod. This specimen consisted of PBMCs, obtained from a glioma patient whose treatment included an IDH1 peptide vaccine. All receptors derive from a man aged 35 to 55 with glioma.

The chain uses TRBV27 and TRBJ1-6; the D gene is possibly TRBD1 (5 bases). Looked up from germline, CDR1 is MNHEY and CDR2 is SMNVEV (reference sequence). CDR3 length: 14 amino acids. Deletions cut 5 bases from V and 13 bases from J, with 18 bases between. DNA of the CDR3: TGTGCCAGCAGTGGGGGACCGGGAACAGAGCCCCTCCACTTT. It is translated as CASSGGPGTEPLHF.

The chain links TRBV4-1 to TRBJ1-4, with D unresolved. The CDR3 is 15 residues long. V was clipped by 5 bases and J by 2 bases, with 12 bases between them. Per germline, CDR1 MGHRA and CDR2 YSYEKL. The CDR3 is CASSSVGSTNEKLFF. Written as DNA, the CDR3 is TGCGCCAGCAGCTCGGTGGGGAGCACTAATGAAAAACTGTTTTTT.

The CDR3 reads CASSYTGFTEAFF. The CDR3 DNA follows: TGTGCCAGCAGTTATACAGGGTTTACTGAAGCTTTCTTT. The chain carries TRBV2 and TRBJ1-1; tentative D call: TRBD1 (6 bases). V was pared by 5 bases and J by 5 bases, with 12 bases between. CDR1 is SNHLY and CDR2 is FYNNEI in the germline V gene. CDR3 length: 13 amino acids.

This chain joins TRBV7-6 and TRBJ1-1; 8 nucleotides match TRBD1. Germline V gene data show CDR1 as SGHVS and CDR2 as FNYEAQ. CDR3 length equals 13 residues. The V segment lost 8 bases and the J segment 1 base; nucleotides outside the gene matches: 3. CDR3 nucleotide sequence: TGTGCCAGCCGACAGGGGACGAACACTGAAGCTTTCTTT. This encodes CASRQGTNTEAFF.

The rearrangement links TRBV19 to TRBJ1-2; 12 bases match TRBD1. From germline, CDR1 is LNHDA and CDR2 SQIVND (reference sequence). The length of the CDR3 is 15 residues. With 9 bases clipped from V and 8 bases from J, the junction kept 13 bases outside the gene matches. The CDR3 here is CASQNTGTGGWGYTF. DNA of the CDR3: TGTGCCAGCCAAAACACCGGGACAGGGGGCTGGGGCTACACCTTC.

The chain has TRBV9 and TRBJ2-7, with 9 positions matching TRBD1. The V and J ends lost 4 bases and 4 bases, in that order; junction bases with no gene match: 9. Germline lookup yields CDR1 SGDLS and CDR2 YYNGEE. The CDR3 extends over 15 amino acids. CDR3 DNA sequence: TGTGCCAGCAGCCCACGGACAGGGGAAGGTTACGAGCAGTACTTC. Encoded protein: CASSPRTGEGYEQYF.

This chain joins TRBV5-1 and TRBJ1-1, with TRBD1 identical over 9 bases. The V and J ends lost 4 bases and 0 bases, in that order; junction bases with no gene match: 4. The CDR3 is 15 amino acids. Germline V lookup: CDR1 SGHRS, CDR2 YFSETQ. For the CDR3, the DNA is TGCGCCAGCAGCCCTCGACAGGGGGTGAACACTGAAGCTTTCTTT. Amino acid sequence: CASSPRQGVNTEAFF.

The genes are TRBV7-9 and TRBJ1-3, with D uncertain. CDR3 length: 15 residues. Germline lookup yields CDR1 SEHNR and CDR2 FQNEAQ (reference sequence). V was cut by 2 bases and J by 1 base, with 9 bases left in between. The CDR3 DNA reads TGTGCCAGCAGCTTAATTACTATTTCTGGAAACACCATATATTTT. Translated: CASSLITISGNTIYF.

The chain is built from TRBV4-2 and TRBJ1-5, with D tentatively TRBD1 (5 bases). CDR1 is LGHNA, CDR2 YNFKEQ, per germline. Trimming pared 1 base from V and 3 bases from J, leaving 13 bases between. The CDR3 contains 16 residues. The CDR3 spells CASSQGAGTNNQPQHF. In nucleotides, the CDR3 is TGTGCCAGCAGCCAAGGTGCAGGGACTAACAATCAGCCCCAGCATTTT.

This chain uses TRBV28 with TRBJ1-4, with a tentative D call TRBD1 (5 bases). V lost 6 bases to trimming and J lost 8 bases, with 16 bases between them. CDR1 and CDR2 (germline): MDHEN, SYDVKM. The CDR3 is 14 amino acids. The CDR3 DNA follows: TGTGCCAGCAGCAAATGGCAGGGTGGAGAAAAACTGTTTTTT. Translating it yields CASSKWQGGEKLFF.

The rearrangement joins TRBV5-1 to TRBJ1-1; D might be TRBD1 (5 bases). Germline V gene lookup returns CDR1 SGHRS and CDR2 YFSETQ. This CDR3 region has 14 residues. With 0 bases removed from V and 2 bases from J, the gap between germline ends came to 8 bases. CDR3 sequence reads: CASSLARANTEAFF. The CDR3 nucleotides are TGCGCCAGCAGCTTGGCCAGGGCCAACACTGAAGCTTTCTTT.

The V call is TRBV10-3, the J call TRBJ1-2, with D unresolved. CDR3 size: 13 residues. Germline loops: CDR1 ENHRY, CDR2 SYGVKD. The V end lost 11 bases, the J end lost 8 bases, and 21 bases lay between the germline ends. CDR3 in amino acids: CASALFEVEGYTF. CDR3 sequence (DNA): TGTGCCTCAGCCCTTTTTGAAGTCGAAGGCTACACCTTC.

The chain has TRBV9 and TRBJ1-2, with unresolved D. Germline CDR1 reads SGDLS; CDR2 reads YYNGEE. The CDR3 covers 15 residues. Trimming stripped 0 bases from V and 2 bases from J, with 11 bases between. The CDR3 here is CASSVELQPNYGYTF. The CDR3 DNA sequence: TGTGCCAGCAGCGTAGAATTACAACCGAACTATGGCTACACCTTC.

The chain recombines TRBV28 with TRBJ1-2, with 8 bases lining up with TRBD1. This CDR3 spans 14 amino acids. The germline gives CDR1 MDHEN, CDR2 SYDVKM. Germline trimming cut 8 bases from V and 7 bases from J; bases unmatched to any gene: 12. This CDR3 reads CASEEQGVFSGYTF. The CDR3 region has the DNA TGTGCCAGCGAAGAACAGGGGGTTTTTTCTGGCTACACCTTC.

This clone was detected only a few times. The genes are TRBV10-2 and TRBJ2-1; tentatively, D is TRBD1 or TRBD2 (5 bases each). V was pared by 6 bases and J by 4 bases, with 10 bases between. CDR3 length: 13 residues. Germline loops: CDR1 WSHSY, CDR2 SAAADI. The CDR3 is CASSGTDYNEQFF. CDR3 DNA: TGCGCCAGCAGCGGGACCGATTACAATGAGCAGTTCTTC.

J is TRBJ1-4 and V is TRBV19; a possible D gene is TRBD1 (6 bases). V was cut by 6 bases and J by 5 bases, with 16 bases left in between. The CDR3 totals 15 residues. From germline, CDR1 is LNHDA and CDR2 SQIVND (reference sequence). The CDR3 is CASSTGYGHNEKLFF. CDR3 nucleotide sequence: TGTGCCAGTAGCACAGGGTACGGACACAATGAAAAACTGTTTTTT.

The genes are TRBV18 and TRBJ1-1; possible D gene TRBD1, 6 bases. The CDR3 sequence is 14 residues long. Germline V CDR1 and CDR2: KGHSH, LQKENI. V was trimmed by 3 bases and J by 5 bases, leaving 13 bases between them. The CDR3 nucleotides are TGTGCCAGCTCACCGCCAGGGGAAAGGACTGAAGCTTTCTTT. Protein: CASSPPGERTEAFF.

The chain joins TRBV2 to TRBJ1-3; 9 bases map to TRBD1. The trim removed 7 bases at V and 1 base at J, leaving 8 bases unmatched. This CDR3 contains 16 residues. The germline V gene has CDR1 SNHLY and CDR2 FYNNEI. The CDR3 is CASTGQGTVSGNTIYF. For the CDR3, the DNA is TGTGCCAGCACCGGACAGGGGACGGTTTCTGGAAACACCATATATTTT.

The rearrangement links TRBV5-6 to TRBJ2-5; D unresolved. The J call is doubtful: the DNA matches TRBJ2-7 better. From germline, CDR1 is SGHDT and CDR2 YYEEEE. The CDR3 runs 16 residues. In DNA, the CDR3 is TGTGCCAGCAGCTTGTTCCCCTCGGCAGTCGGAGACGAGCAGTACTTC. Its translation is CASSLFPSAVGDEQYF.